Shown below are 23 T cell receptor beta chains from a single sample sequenced in a study of blood T cell repertoires in COVID-19. Data came from immunoSEQ multiplex PCR; TCRdb stores just in-frame clones and leaves some out. The data contain a few hundred thousand clones, about 91% of them singletons. The sample consisted of peripheral blood. The source of these receptors is a woman under 40 who had recovered from COVID-19.

The chain uses TRBV7-9 and TRBJ1-1, with D hard to call. This CDR3 has 13 amino acids. The V end lost 6 bases, the J end lost 5 bases, and 13 bases lay between the germline ends. Germline V gene lookup returns CDR1 SEHNR and CDR2 FQNEAQ (reference sequence). CDR3 amino acids: CASSSVGRTEAFF. The CDR3 DNA sequence: TGTGCCAGCAGTTCGGTGGGGAGGACTGAAGCTTTCTTT. Using reference TRBV7-9 and TRBJ1-1 for the parts outside the CDR3, the full variable domain is DTGVSQNPRHKITKRGQNVTFRCDPISEHNRLYWYRQTLGQGPEFLTYFQNEAQLEKSRLLSDRFSAERPKGSFSTLEIQRTEQGDSAMYLCASSSVGRTEAFFGQGTRLTVV.

This clone has just a few counts. The chain has TRBV15 and TRBJ1-1, with D perhaps matching TRBD1 (5 bases). The CDR3 is made up of 13 amino acids. V was cut by 0 bases and J by 6 bases, with 8 bases left in between. Germline assignment: CDR1 LNHNV and CDR2 YYDKDF (reference sequence). Here the CDR3 DNA reads TGTGCCACCAGCAGAGATCGGGGGGCTGAAGCTTTCTTT. Residues: CATSRDRGAEAFF.

The chain recombines TRBV7-9 with TRBJ2-7; 12 positions match TRBD2. The CDR3 sequence is 17 residues long. V lost 5 bases and J lost 0; bases outside the gene matches: 8. Germline V gene lookup returns CDR1 SEHNR and CDR2 FQNEAQ (reference sequence). The CDR3 loop is CASSPSRTSGDSYEQYF. Here the CDR3 DNA reads TGTGCCAGCAGCCCCAGCCGGACTAGCGGGGACTCCTACGAGCAGTACTTC.

The chain couples TRBV5-5 to TRBJ2-2, with D unresolved. This CDR3 has 14 amino acids. The germline CDR1 and CDR2 sequences are SGHKS and YYEKEE (reference sequence). Trimming left V 7 bases short and J 4 bases short, with 14 bases between. CDR3 in amino acids: CASYAIVGTGELFF. The CDR3 DNA is TGTGCCAGCTACGCCATCGTCGGCACCGGGGAGCTGTTTTTT.

The chain couples TRBV5-1 to TRBJ2-1; TRBD2 matches 10 bases. The germline V gene encodes CDR1 SGHRS and CDR2 YFSETQ. After removal of 1 base from V and 0 bases from J, the junction contained 7 bases not matched to a gene. The CDR3 runs 18 residues. CDR3 loop: CASSLRLAGAYSYNEQFF. DNA of the CDR3: TGCGCCAGCAGCTTGCGTCTAGCGGGGGCCTACTCCTACAATGAGCAGTTCTTC. Using reference TRBV5-1 and TRBJ2-1 for the parts outside the CDR3, the full variable domain is KAGVTQTPRYLIKTRGQQVTLSCSPISGHRSVSWYQQTPGQGLQFLFEYFSETQRNKGNFPGRFSGRQFSNSRSEMNVSTLELGDSALYLCASSLRLAGAYSYNEQFFGPGTRLTVL.

V and J are TRBV6-4 and TRBJ2-7; a weak D match, TRBD1 (5 bases). Germline CDR1 reads MRHNA; CDR2 reads SNTAGT. The CDR3 has 16 residues. V lost 0 bases and J lost 3, with 15 bases in between. The CDR3 sequence is CASSDSETRTNYEQYF. CDR3 DNA: TGTGCCAGCAGTGACTCGGAGACGAGGACAAACTACGAGCAGTACTTC.

The chain uses TRBV7-2 and TRBJ2-2, with 7 bases lining up with TRBD2. The CDR3 length is 14 residues. V gave up 6 bases and J gave up 1 base; unmatched junction bases: 2. Looked up from germline, CDR1 is SGHTA and CDR2 is FQGNSA. CDR3 in amino acids: CASRAGMNTGELFF. The CDR3 DNA follows: TGTGCCAGCAGAGCGGGGATGAACACCGGGGAGCTGTTTTTT. Full variable domain (missing parts from reference TRBV7-2 and TRBJ2-2): GAGVSQSPSNKVTEKGKDVELRCDPISGHTALYWYRQSLGQGLEFLIYFQGNSAPDKSGLPSDRFSAERTGGSVSTLTIQRTQQEDSAVYLCASRAGMNTGELFFGEGSRLTVL.

This clone has only one observation. Here the CDR3 reads CSGSGDTEAFF. The CDR3 DNA follows: TGCAGTGGGTCAGGGGATACTGAAGCTTTCTTT. This chain links TRBV20-1 with TRBJ1-1, with D possibly being TRBD1 (6 bases). The CDR3 is 11 amino acids. Per the germline V gene, CDR1 is DFQATT and CDR2 is SNEGSKA (reference sequence). Trimming left V 7 bases short and J 5 bases short, with 11 bases between.

This clone occurred once. The chain employs TRBV7-3 and TRBJ1-1; 7 bases are shared with TRBD1. The germline V gene has CDR1 SGHTA and CDR2 FQGTGA. This CDR3 has 15 residues. With 5 bases clipped from V and 4 bases from J, the junction kept 10 bases outside the gene matches. Here the CDR3 DNA reads TGTGCCAGCAGCCCCGACCGACAGGGTATCACTGAAGCTTTCTTT. Translated: CASSPDRQGITEAFF.

The rearrangement links TRBV10-3 to TRBJ1-1; no definite D call. Trimming removed 0 bases at V and 6 bases at J, with 11 bases between. The V gene's germline CDR1 is ENHRY and CDR2 SYGVKD. This CDR3 has 14 residues. CDR3 bases: TGTGCCATCAGTGAGTCGGGAGGCCAGGCTGAAGCTTTCTTT. Residues: CAISESGGQAEAFF.

The J gene is TRBJ2-7, the V gene TRBV7-6; D remains unclear. The CDR3 covers 16 residues. V shed 0 bases and J shed 0 bases, with 12 bases lying between them. Looked up from germline, CDR1 is SGHVS and CDR2 is FNYEAQ. The CDR3 spells CASSLAPVTDSYEQYF. As DNA, the CDR3 is TGTGCCAGCAGCTTAGCCCCAGTAACCGACTCCTACGAGCAGTACTTC.

This chain connects TRBV29-1 to TRBJ1-2; D might be TRBD1 (5 bases). V was cut by 4 bases and J by 3 bases, with 18 bases left in between. This CDR3 has 15 amino acids. CDR1 and CDR2 (germline): SQVTM, ANQGSEA. CDR3 coding DNA: TGCAGCGTTGCTTTTAGGGGCGGAGGGGACTATGGCTACACCTTC. Its protein is CSVAFRGGGDYGYTF.

This rearrangement joins TRBV5-3 to TRBJ2-7; weak D call: TRBD1 (5 bases). TRBV5-3 is placed among ORFs of uncertain function. The CDR3 contains 12 residues. The V and J ends lost 4 bases and 6 bases respectively, with 11 bases between them. The CDR3 sequence is CARSPDRPEQYF. For the CDR3, the DNA is TGTGCCAGAAGCCCCGACAGACCCGAGCAGTACTTC.

Turning to this clone: At the DNA level, this CDR3 is encoded by other sequences in the same sample as well. The chain employs TRBV9 and TRBJ2-5, with no clear D. In germline, CDR1 is SGDLS, CDR2 YYNGEE. This CDR3 is built from 13 residues. The V end lost 0 bases, the J end lost 4 bases, and 7 bases lay between the germline ends. The CDR3 nucleotides read TGTGCCAGCAGCGTAGGACTGGGAGAGACCCAGTACTTC. It yields the protein CASSVGLGETQYF.

The chain employs TRBV5-1 and TRBJ2-1; D possibly corresponds to TRBD1 (6 bases). The length of the CDR3 is 16 residues. CDR1 SGHRS and CDR2 YFSETQ come from the germline V gene. V lost 4 bases to trimming and J lost 1 base, with 15 bases between them. The CDR3 here is CASSRRTDESYNEQFF. Written as DNA, the CDR3 is TGCGCCAGCAGCCGACGGACAGACGAATCCTACAATGAGCAGTTCTTC.

CDR3 in DNA: TGTGCCTGGAGTGTACTGCTTTGGGGACAAGGTGAAAAACTGTTTTTT. Amino acids: CAWSVLLWGQGEKLFF. The rearrangement joins TRBV30 to TRBJ1-4, with TRBD1 as a possible D gene (6 bases). Germline V lookup: CDR1 GTSNPN, CDR2 SVGIG (reference sequence). CDR3 size: 16 residues. The V and J ends lost 0 bases and 7 bases respectively, with 18 bases between them.

J is TRBJ2-1 and V is TRBV20-1; 9 positions agree with TRBD1. J was trimmed by 12 bases and V by 6 bases; bases with no gene match: 6. The germline CDR1 and CDR2 sequences are DFQATT and SNEGSKA (reference sequence). The CDR3 has 11 residues. DNA of the CDR3: TGCAGTGCCCGGGACAGGGTCCGGCAGTTCTTC. This gives the protein CSARDRVRQFF.

The chain couples TRBV5-1 to TRBJ1-1; D might be TRBD1 (6 bases). The CDR3 loop spans 15 amino acids. Germline V lookup: CDR1 SGHRS, CDR2 YFSETQ. Deletions cut 0 bases from V and 5 bases from J, with 14 bases between. The chain's CDR3 is CASSLVPGDMTEAFF. CDR3 DNA: TGCGCCAGCAGCTTGGTTCCAGGGGACATGACTGAAGCTTTCTTT.

This CDR3 is CASSAGQRNTEAFF. The CDR3 DNA follows: TGTGCCAGCAGCGCGGGACAGAGAAACACTGAAGCTTTCTTT. The chain links TRBV9 to TRBJ1-1; 7 positions agree with TRBD1. After removal of 3 bases from V and 2 bases from J, the junction contained 4 bases not matched to a gene. The length of the CDR3 is 14 residues. Per the germline V gene, CDR1 is SGDLS and CDR2 is YYNGEE.

A few counts support this clone. This chain uses TRBV12-3 or TRBV12-4 with TRBJ2-7; 7 nucleotides line up with TRBD1. Trimming at V came to 6 bases and at J to 4 bases, leaving 6 bases not matched to a gene. CDR3 length equals 13 residues. CDR3 nucleotides: TGTGCCAGCAGCCCCCGACAGGGATACGAGCAGTACTTC. It codes for CASSPRQGYEQYF.

The J gene is TRBJ2-3, the V gene TRBV7-3, with 7 bases fitting TRBD1. Germline V gives CDR1 SGHTA, CDR2 FQGTGA. The CDR3 is 13 residues long. J was trimmed by 8 bases and V by 5 bases; bases with no gene match: 7. The DNA for the CDR3 is TGTGCCAGCAGCACCACAGGGGCGGCTACGCAGTATTTT. It yields the protein CASSTTGAATQYF. Together with reference TRBV7-3 and TRBJ2-3, the CDR3 gives the full variable domain: GAGVSQTPSNKVTEKGKYVELRCDPISGHTALYWYRQSLGQGPEFLIYFQGTGAADDSGLPNDRFFAVRPEGSVSTLKIQRTERGDSAVYLCASSTTGAATQYFGPGTRLTVL.

The chain recombines TRBV28 with TRBJ1-4; 7 bases are shared with TRBD1. Germline CDR1 reads MDHEN; CDR2 reads SYDVKM. The CDR3 runs to 14 residues. The J segment lost 8 bases and the V segment lost 8 bases, leaving 11 bases of the junction unmatched. DNA for the CDR3: TGTGCCAGCCAACTAGGACAGGTTGGAGAAAAACTGTTTTTT. Its translation is CASQLGQVGEKLFF.

This chain joins TRBV4-2 and TRBJ2-1; possibly TRBD1 for D (5 bases). V lost 0 bases and J lost 10, with 7 bases in between. CDR3 length: 12 residues. Germline loops: CDR1 LGHNA, CDR2 YNFKEQ. CDR3 amino acids: CASSQDGAEQFF. The CDR3 region has the DNA TGTGCCAGCAGCCAAGATGGGGCGGAGCAGTTCTTC.